This TCR beta chain was obtained from a study of shared clonotypes between healthy human individuals. Method: immunoSEQ multiplex PCR; TCRdb's copy keeps in-frame clones and lacks some. The sample comprises more than 500,000 clones, around 96% of which are singletons, and around 0.12% rests with the top ten. Naive CD8 cells lacked CD45RO and underwent positive selection for CCR7, leaving out terminally differentiated effector memory CD45RA+ cells. General study findings and limits: Rarefaction showed that sequencing of sorted subsets was incomplete (despite large depth). Generation probabilities were higher for clonotypes shared across all four sorted-subset donors than for unshared ones. Naive subsets typically showed greater estimated richness than memory subsets.

The V gene's germline CDR1 is ENHRY and CDR2 SYGVKD. The CDR3 contains 14 residues. V gave up 11 bases and J gave up 2 bases; unmatched junction bases: 11. Notes on this clone: Its antigen remains unknown.

Source material: naive CD8+ T cells sorted from blood. The origin of this receptor is a woman in her twenties or thirties in good health. J is TRBJ2-7 and V is TRBV10-3; 8 bases map to TRBD2. The chain's CDR3 is CAVRQAGAAYEQYF. CDR3 DNA sequence: TGTGCCGTTCGACAAGCGGGAGCAGCCTACGAGCAGTACTTC.